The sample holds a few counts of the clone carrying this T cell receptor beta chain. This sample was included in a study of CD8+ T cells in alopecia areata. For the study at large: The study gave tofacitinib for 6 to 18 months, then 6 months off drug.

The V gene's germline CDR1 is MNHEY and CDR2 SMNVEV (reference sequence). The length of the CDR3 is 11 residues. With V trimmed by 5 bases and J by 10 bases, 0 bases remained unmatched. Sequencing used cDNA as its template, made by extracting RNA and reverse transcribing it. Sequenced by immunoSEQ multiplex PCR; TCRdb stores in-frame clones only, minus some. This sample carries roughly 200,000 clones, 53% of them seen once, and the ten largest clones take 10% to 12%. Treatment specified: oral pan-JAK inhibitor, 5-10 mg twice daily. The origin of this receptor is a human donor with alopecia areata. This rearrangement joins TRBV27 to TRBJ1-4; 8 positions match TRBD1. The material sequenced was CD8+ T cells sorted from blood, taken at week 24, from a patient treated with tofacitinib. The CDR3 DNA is TGTGCCAGCAGTACAGGGGGAAAACTGTTTTTT. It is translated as CASSTGGKLFF.